The T cell receptor beta chain under discussion was sequenced for a study of cytomegalovirus exposure and HLA in healthy donors. Turning to the study itself: Around 180 million T cells yielded 100 million or so unique TCR beta sequences in earlier analysis.

Study outcomes and limitations: An analysis was carried out at a later point. It showed that HLA-associated TCR beta chains were more clonally expanded than equally common non-associated chains. Reportedly, fewer N-insertions than the roughly 700-donor mean appeared in an Asian-associated ancestry cluster in a later analysis.

In the PCR, 60 Vbeta and 13 Jbeta primers were used. The protocol was immunoSEQ multiplex PCR, while the TCRdb copy is restricted to in-frame clones and leaves out a portion. The sample consists of some 140,000 clones, 65% to 85% of them appearing once. With regard to this clone: Antigen specificity is unknown.

The sample taken for sequencing was PBMCs. This TCR derives from a man in his late teens or twenties in good health and CMV-seronegative.

The CDR3 spells CASSARGGKLFF. CDR3 DNA sequence: TGTGCCAGCAGCGCGCGGGGCGGAAAACTGTTTTTT. The chain joins TRBV5-6 to TRBJ1-4, with TRBD1 as a possible D gene (5 bases). Germline CDR1 reads SGHDT; CDR2 reads YYEEEE. CDR3 size: 12 residues. Deletions cut 4 bases from V and 10 bases from J, with 11 bases between.